These T cell receptor beta chains were read from a single sample in a study of T-cell memory formation after mild COVID-19. Via MiXCR, TCRdb re-called the 5' RACE reads, giving one row per CDR3 protein. The sample contains about 38,000 distinct CDR3 sequences, about an eighth of which appear only once. Sequencing used PBMCs or a T cell subset sorted from them (not recorded which). These receptors all stem from a young man who had mild COVID-19 (a few samples of this study predate the infection). Cell type and time point are not known. CDR3s include the opening cysteine and the closing phenylalanine or tryptophan. D genes are given only for firm matches. Only some rows state a clone size, as once, few, many or a class for expanded clones.

TRBV7-2	TRBJ2-3	-	-	TGTGCCAGCAGCTCACAAGGACTTCTTCGGAGCACAGATACGCAGTATTTT	CASSSQGLLRSTDTQYF
TRBV5-5	TRBJ2-3	-	-	TGTGCCAGCAGCTTGGGGCAGCAACCTCGCACAGATACGCAGTATTTT	CASSLGQQPRTDTQYF
TRBV29-1	TRBJ2-7	TRBD2	once	TGCAGCGTTGCCCGGACTAGCGGGCCCTACGAGCAGTACTTC	CSVARTSGPYEQYF
TRBV20-1	TRBJ1-1	-	many	TGCAGTGCAACGACAGGCCTTATGAACACTGAAGCTTTCTTT	CSATTGLMNTEAFF
TRBV6-6	TRBJ1-3	TRBD1	many	TGTGCCAGCAGCCGGACAGGGGCTGGAAACACCATATATTTT	CASSRTGAGNTIYF
TRBV5-1	TRBJ2-2	-	medium-sized	TGCGCCAGCAGCTTGGCGTCCACCGGGGAGCTGTTTTTT	CASSLASTGELFF
TRBV5-4	TRBJ2-5	TRBD2	many	TGTGCCAGCAGCTGGGACGCGGGGGGGGGAGAGACCCAGTACTTC	CASSWDAGGGETQYF
TRBV5-1	TRBJ2-7	TRBD1	many	TGCGCCAGCAGGTGGACAGGGGGCAGGGAGCAGTACTTC	CASRWTGGREQYF
TRBV3-1	TRBJ1-2	-	many	TGTGCCAGCAGCCAAACAGGGACCAGTCCGGGAGGCTACACCTTC	CASSQTGTSPGGYTF
TRBV5-1	TRBJ1-1	TRBD1	many	TGCGCCAGCAGCTTTCAAACTAGGACAGGATCCCAAGCTTTCTTT	CASSFQTRTGSQAFF
TRBV20-1	TRBJ2-5	-	many	TGCAGTGCTAGTGACTGGTCGGGTCAAGAGACCCAGTACTTC	CSASDWSGQETQYF
TRBV24-1	TRBJ2-3	TRBD1	many	TGTGCCACCGCCGGACAGGGGCGCACAGATACGCAGTATTTT	CATAGQGRTDTQYF
TRBV7-7	TRBJ2-3	-	many	TGTGCTAGCAGCCCGGGGGGCTCAGATACGCAGTATTTT	CASSPGGSDTQYF
TRBV5-4	TRBJ1-2	-	-	TGTGCCAGCAGCTTCGAGGGGATCGGCTACACCTTC	CASSFEGIGYTF
TRBV7-2	TRBJ1-6	-	many	TGTGCCAGCAGCTTAACCCCCGAGGCCGGAGGGGCCCTCCACTTT	CASSLTPEAGGALHF
TRBV11-3	TRBJ2-1	-	-	TGTGCCAGCAGCTTCCACCGGGCGGGTGAGCAGTTCTTC	CASSFHRAGEQFF
TRBV6-2/TRBV6-3	TRBJ2-3	-	many	TGTGCCAGCAGTTACCATTCTTTTGGTGGGGGGAAGTATTTT	CASSYHSFGGGKYF
TRBV19	TRBJ1-3	-	few	TGTGCCAGTAGTCCCATATCGAGAAACACCATATATTTT	CASSPISRNTIYF
TRBV4-1	TRBJ2-3	-	many	TGCGCCAGCAGCCCGCAGGGGGGATACACAGATACGCAGTATTTT	CASSPQGGYTDTQYF
TRBV11-2	TRBJ2-7	TRBD1	many	TGTGCCAGCAGCCCCCTGACAGGGGCCTACGAGCAGTACTTC	CASSPLTGAYEQYF
TRBV3-1	TRBJ2-3	TRBD2	few	TGTGCCAGCAGCATCCGCCGAGCGGGGGGCACAGATACGCAGTATTTT	CASSIRRAGGTDTQYF
TRBV28	TRBJ1-6	-	many	TGTGCCAGCAGCCAGGCTGGCTATGACAATTCACCCCTCCACTTT	CASSQAGYDNSPLHF